What follows are 31 T cell receptor beta chains derived from one specimen sequenced in a study of beta chain features in type 1 diabetes. The whole isolated RNA underwent reverse transcription, so sequencing captured expressed TCRB transcripts. The assay was immunoSEQ multiplex PCR, and TCRdb's table has in-frame clones only and misses some. The data hold fewer than 250,000 clones, with under 70% observed a single time. Sequencing was done on a sample of naive CD4+ T cells from blood. The receptor set was obtained from a man aged 25 to 40 in good health.

V is TRBV30 and J is TRBJ1-2, with 9 bases matching TRBD1. From germline, CDR1 is GTSNPN and CDR2 SVGIG (reference sequence). This CDR3 is built from 14 residues. Trimming at V came to 3 bases and at J to 6 bases, leaving 8 bases not matched to a gene. In DNA, the CDR3 is TGTGCCTGGAGGGTGGACAGGGGTGTTCATGGCTACACCTTC. Amino acids: CAWRVDRGVHGYTF. Filled out from reference TRBV30 and TRBJ1-2, the complete variable domain reads SQTIHQWPATLVQPVGSPLSLECTVEGTSNPNLYWYRQAAGRGLQLLFYSVGIGQISSEVPQNLSASRPQDRQFILSSKKLLLSDSGFYLCAWRVDRGVHGYTFGSGTRLTVV.

The chain joins TRBV7-2 to TRBJ2-1, with D perhaps being TRBD1 or TRBD2 (5 bases each). There are 15 residues in the CDR3. Trimming removed 1 base from V and 6 bases from J, with 13 bases in between. CDR1 SGHTA and CDR2 FQGNSA come from the germline V gene. In DNA form, the CDR3 reads TGTGCCAGCAGCTTAGAACCGGGACGAATCAATGAGCAGTTCTTC. It specifies CASSLEPGRINEQFF. Complete variable domain (other parts from reference TRBV7-2 and TRBJ2-1): GAGVSQSPSNKVTEKGKDVELRCDPISGHTALYWYRQSLGQGLEFLIYFQGNSAPDKSGLPSDRFSAERTGGSVSTLTIQRTQQEDSAVYLCASSLEPGRINEQFFGPGTRLTVL.

This clone was counted a single time. The chain has TRBV9 and TRBJ2-1; 12 nucleotides agree with TRBD2. This CDR3 has 17 residues. The germline V gene encodes CDR1 SGDLS and CDR2 YYNGEE. With 3 bases clipped from V and 2 bases from J, the junction kept 6 bases outside the gene matches. The CDR3 DNA sequence: TGTGCCAGCAGCGCAAGGACTAGCGGGAAACCCTACAATGAGCAGTTCTTC. Translated, it gives CASSARTSGKPYNEQFF. Filled out from reference TRBV9 and TRBJ2-1, the complete variable domain reads DSGVTQTPKHLITATGQRVTLRCSPRSGDLSVYWYQQSLDQGLQFLIQYYNGEERAKGNILERFSAQQFPDLHSELNLSSLELGDSALYFCASSARTSGKPYNEQFFGPGTRLTVL.

The chain employs TRBV29-1 and TRBJ1-2; 8 bases match TRBD1. Germline lookup yields CDR1 SQVTM and CDR2 ANQGSEA. CDR3 length: 14 residues. The trim removed 4 bases at V and 4 bases at J, leaving 8 bases unmatched. This CDR3 is CSVVQGARSYGYTF. For the CDR3, the DNA is TGCAGCGTTGTTCAGGGGGCGCGGAGCTATGGCTACACCTTC.

This clone was counted a few times. The chain has TRBV29-1 and TRBJ1-2; D remains ambiguous. CDR3 length: 13 amino acids. Germline V CDR1 and CDR2: SQVTM, ANQGSEA. V lost 0 bases, J lost 8 bases, and 13 bases lay in between. CDR3 DNA: TGCAGCGTTGAAGATCTTGGGGTAATGGGCTACACCTTC. It encodes CSVEDLGVMGYTF. Full variable domain (remainder filled in from reference TRBV29-1 and TRBJ1-2): SAVISQKPSRDICQRGTSLTIQCQVDSQVTMMFWYRQQPGQSLTLIATANQGSEATYESGFVIDKFPISRPNLTFSTLTVSNMSPEDSSIYLCSVEDLGVMGYTFGSGTRLTVV.

This clone was counted a few times. The rearrangement joins TRBV5-1 to TRBJ2-5, with 9 nucleotides matching TRBD1. V lost 4 bases, J lost 2 bases, and 3 bases stayed unmatched. The germline gives CDR1 SGHRS, CDR2 YFSETQ. The CDR3 totals 14 residues. As DNA, the CDR3 is TGCGCCAGCAGCCCCGGACAGGGGCAAGAGACCCAGTACTTC. Protein product: CASSPGQGQETQYF.

CDR3 coding DNA: TGTGCCAGCAGTGAAGGACACACTGAAGCTTTCTTT. As protein: CASSEGHTEAFF. The V and J genes are TRBV25-1 and TRBJ1-1; no clear D. Deletions cut 2 bases from V and 3 bases from J, with 4 bases between. This CDR3 spans 12 amino acids. Germline CDR1 is MGHDK and CDR2 is SYGVNS.

Concerning this clone itself: Other DNA variants within this sample encode the same CDR3. The V and J genes are TRBV5-6 and TRBJ2-3; the D gene is possibly TRBD2 (6 bases). Trimming shortened V by 4 bases and J by 0 bases, and 9 bases separated the two germline ends. The CDR3 is made up of 14 amino acids. Germline V gene sequence: CDR1 SGHDT, CDR2 YYEEEE. The CDR3 DNA follows: TGTGCCAGCAGCCGGGGGACTAGCACAGATACGCAGTATTTT. Translated, it gives CASSRGTSTDTQYF.

This rearrangement joins TRBV15 to TRBJ2-3; D possibly corresponds to TRBD2 (7 bases). The CDR3 is 14 residues long. Trimming pared 0 bases from V and 6 bases from J, leaving 10 bases between. The V gene's germline CDR1 is LNHNV and CDR2 YYDKDF (reference sequence). The CDR3 sequence is CATSRDGGADTQYF. The DNA of the CDR3 is TGTGCCACCAGCAGAGATGGGGGGGCCGATACGCAGTATTTT.

This rearrangement joins TRBV5-6 to TRBJ2-1; D uncertain. Trimming pared 0 bases from V and 7 bases from J, leaving 8 bases between. Germline CDR1 is SGHDT and CDR2 is YYEEEE. The length of the CDR3 is 13 residues. CDR3 in amino acids: CASSLVTGNEQFF. CDR3 DNA: TGTGCCAGCAGCTTGGTCACGGGTAATGAGCAGTTCTTC. The whole variable domain, filled in from reference TRBV5-6 and TRBJ2-1, reads DAGVTQSPTHLIKTRGQQVTLRCSPKSGHDTVSWYQQALGQGPQFIFQYYEEEERQRGNFPDRFSGHQFPNYSSELNVNALLLGDSALYLCASSLVTGNEQFFGPGTRLTVL.

The J gene is TRBJ2-7, the V gene TRBV7-2; 8 nucleotides agree with TRBD2. The CDR3 has 14 amino acids. Looked up from germline, CDR1 is SGHTA and CDR2 is FQGNSA. The V and J ends lost 6 bases and 3 bases, in that order; junction bases with no gene match: 7. The CDR3, as DNA: TGTGCCAGCAGACGAGCGGGAGCGAGCTACGAGCAGTACTTC. Protein sequence: CASRRAGASYEQYF.

In the case of this clone: Different DNA sequences within this sample yield the same CDR3. The chain carries TRBV29-1 and TRBJ2-1; 9 nucleotides line up with TRBD1. With V trimmed by 4 bases and J by 1 base, 2 bases remained unmatched. CDR1 and CDR2 from the germline V gene are SQVTM and ANQGSEA. The CDR3 totals 14 residues. CDR3 region: CSVAGTGSYNEQFF. The CDR3 nucleotides read TGCAGCGTTGCCGGGACAGGGTCCTACAATGAGCAGTTCTTC.

This clone appeared a few times. The chain employs TRBV5-1 and TRBJ2-1; 7 positions match TRBD2. With V trimmed by 4 bases and J by 0 bases, 1 base remained unmatched. This CDR3 has 14 amino acids. Looked up from germline, CDR1 is SGHRS and CDR2 is YFSETQ. Here the CDR3 DNA reads TGCGCCAGCAGCCTAGCGGACTCCTACAATGAGCAGTTCTTC. Amino acids: CASSLADSYNEQFF.

This rearrangement joins TRBV5-6 to TRBJ2-5; D unclear. V was trimmed by 5 bases and J by 5 bases, leaving 16 bases between them. The germline CDR1 and CDR2 sequences are SGHDT and YYEEEE. The CDR3 runs to 14 residues. The CDR3 DNA is TGTGCCAGCAGGCTTGGACCCCCCGGGGAGACCCAGTACTTC. As protein: CASRLGPPGETQYF.

This clone came up a few times. The V call is TRBV4-1, the J call TRBJ1-1; tentatively, D is TRBD1 (5 bases). The germline V and J ends were trimmed by 7 bases and 0 bases, with 21 bases remaining between them. Looked up from germline, CDR1 is MGHRA and CDR2 is YSYEKL. This CDR3 spans 17 amino acids. CDR3 protein: CASKQGDSRGVNTEAFF. DNA for the CDR3: TGCGCCAGCAAGCAAGGGGACTCGAGAGGCGTGAACACTGAAGCTTTCTTT.

The chain links TRBV4-3 to TRBJ2-1, with D unclear. The CDR3 spans 16 residues. The V end lost 4 bases, the J end lost 6 bases, and 19 bases lay between the germline ends. In germline, CDR1 is LGHNA, CDR2 YSLEER. CDR3 amino acids: CASSLRWGSSGNEQFF. Here the CDR3 DNA reads TGCGCCAGCAGCCTTCGGTGGGGTTCCTCAGGCAATGAGCAGTTCTTC.

The chain uses TRBV29-1 and TRBJ1-1, with a weak D call TRBD1 (5 bases). V was clipped by 0 bases and J by 11 bases, with 13 bases between them. In germline, CDR1 is SQVTM, CDR2 ANQGSEA. CDR3 length equals 12 residues. The CDR3 DNA reads TGCAGCGTTGAAGAAAACCCAGGGAGGGCTTTCTTT. This gives the protein CSVEENPGRAFF.

This sequence joins TRBV25-1 and TRBJ2-1; the D gene is possibly TRBD2 (6 bases). Trimming removed 3 bases at V and 8 bases at J, with 11 bases between. The CDR3 is made up of 13 amino acids. Germline CDR1 reads MGHDK; CDR2 reads SYGVNS. The CDR3 protein is CASSDLLAYEQFF. As DNA, the CDR3 is TGTGCCAGCAGTGACCTCCTAGCGTATGAGCAGTTCTTC.

The chain carries TRBV27 and TRBJ1-3; no reliable D call. The CDR3 length is 13 residues. Germline-derived CDR1 and CDR2 are MNHEY and SMNVEV (reference sequence). V was pared by 5 bases and J by 4 bases, with 9 bases between. CDR3 nucleotide sequence: TGTGCCAGCAGTCTTTCGACCGGAAACACCATATATTTT. Protein sequence: CASSLSTGNTIYF.

This clone was picked up a small number of times. CDR3 region: CSVVSSGGTDTQYF. DNA of the CDR3: TGCAGCGTTGTCTCTAGCGGAGGCACAGATACGCAGTATTTT. The chain employs TRBV29-1 and TRBJ2-3; 7 positions match TRBD2. The CDR3 loop spans 14 amino acids. The junction had 5 bases not matched to a gene; V was cut back by 4 bases and J by 1 base. Per germline, CDR1 SQVTM and CDR2 ANQGSEA.

This clone was picked up a small number of times. The chain is built from TRBV30 and TRBJ2-7, with TRBD1 as a possible D gene (5 bases). The germline V gene encodes CDR1 GTSNPN and CDR2 SVGIG (reference sequence). The CDR3 runs to 11 residues. V gave up 4 bases and J gave up 3 bases, with 7 bases separating them. This CDR3 reads CAWTDIYEQYF. For the CDR3, the DNA is TGTGCCTGGACGGACATCTACGAGCAGTACTTC.

This chain links TRBV29-1 with TRBJ2-7; 9 bases line up with TRBD2. Germline trimming cut 6 bases from V and 2 bases from J; bases unmatched to any gene: 11. Looked up from germline, CDR1 is SQVTM and CDR2 is ANQGSEA. CDR3 length: 15 residues. The DNA for the CDR3 is TGCAGCGTCGGGCCAAGGCTAGCGGGAACCTACGAGCAGTACTTC. Residues: CSVGPRLAGTYEQYF.

The chain joins TRBV4-3 to TRBJ2-7; D unclear. From germline, CDR1 is LGHNA and CDR2 YSLEER. The CDR3 has 13 residues. The V and J ends lost 1 base and 3 bases respectively, with 7 bases between them. CDR3 in amino acids: CASSQVPGYEQYF. The CDR3, as DNA: TGCGCCAGCAGCCAAGTACCCGGCTACGAGCAGTACTTC.

The chain uses TRBV29-1 and TRBJ2-1; 7 nucleotides align to TRBD2. V lost 7 bases to trimming and J lost 8 bases; unmatched junction nucleotides: 8. The CDR3 is 12 amino acids. Germline V CDR1 and CDR2: SQVTM, ANQGSEA. This chain's CDR3 is CSAIGGGDEQFF. The CDR3 coding sequence is TGCAGCGCGATCGGGGGAGGGGATGAGCAGTTCTTC.

The chain couples TRBV15 to TRBJ2-1, with TRBD1 matching 7 bases. V trimming: 5 bases; J trimming: 6 bases; junction bases outside the gene matches: 10. Germline V CDR1 and CDR2: LNHNV, YYDKDF (reference sequence). The CDR3 is 15 residues long. The CDR3 DNA is TGTGCCACCAGCCCCGGGACAGAAAGTTCCAATGAGCAGTTCTTC. It yields the protein CATSPGTESSNEQFF.

CDR3 in DNA: TGCAGCGTTGAAGCCGGACACCTGGACTCCTACGAGCAGTACTTC. Amino acids: CSVEAGHLDSYEQYF. The rearrangement links TRBV29-1 to TRBJ2-7; maybe TRBD1 (5 bases). Germline lookup yields CDR1 SQVTM and CDR2 ANQGSEA. The CDR3 covers 15 residues. Trimming removed 1 base from V and 0 bases from J, with 13 bases in between.

In this sample, this clone turned up a few times. V gene TRBV29-1 combines with J gene TRBJ2-3; D is perhaps TRBD1 or TRBD2 (5 bases each). CDR1 and CDR2 from the germline V gene are SQVTM and ANQGSEA. Trimming cost V 4 bases and J 0 bases, with 8 bases left between them. The CDR3 is made up of 13 amino acids. CDR3 sequence reads: CSVVGASTDTQYF. The CDR3 bases are TGCAGCGTTGTCGGGGCTAGCACAGATACGCAGTATTTT.

In DNA form, the CDR3 reads TGCGCCAGCAGCTTGGTTCCCGGCACCGGGGAGCTGTTTTTT. Encoded protein: CASSLVPGTGELFF. The genes are TRBV5-1 and TRBJ2-2; D gene uncertain. The CDR3 consists of 14 residues. V lost 0 bases, J lost 4 bases, and 7 bases lay in between. The germline gives CDR1 SGHRS, CDR2 YFSETQ.

This clone showed up just once. The chain employs TRBV30 and TRBJ2-5; 10 nucleotides align to TRBD2. The trim removed 3 bases at V and 5 bases at J, leaving 9 bases unmatched. The CDR3 is made up of 15 amino acids. CDR1 and CDR2 from the germline V gene are GTSNPN and SVGIG (reference sequence). The CDR3 sequence: CAWSGSSGGRETQYF. CDR3 nucleotides: TGTGCCTGGAGCGGGTCTAGCGGGGGCAGGGAGACCCAGTACTTC.

This rearrangement joins TRBV9 to TRBJ2-1; no reliable D call. Trimming removed 0 bases at V and 5 bases at J, with 9 bases between. The germline gives CDR1 SGDLS, CDR2 YYNGEE. This CDR3 region has 14 residues. The CDR3 DNA reads TGTGCCAGCAGCGTAGTCCCCGGAAACAATGAGCAGTTCTTC. Amino acid sequence: CASSVVPGNNEQFF.

Notes on this clone: Different DNA sequences within this sample yield the same CDR3. The chain recombines TRBV29-1 with TRBJ2-3; the D gene is possibly TRBD2 (6 bases). This CDR3 is built from 12 residues. Germline V lookup: CDR1 SQVTM, CDR2 ANQGSEA. The V gene lost 4 bases and the J gene lost 1 base, with 6 bases spanning the gap. The CDR3 loop reads CSVGLGTDTQYF. The DNA for the CDR3 is TGCAGCGTTGGACTAGGCACAGATACGCAGTATTTT.